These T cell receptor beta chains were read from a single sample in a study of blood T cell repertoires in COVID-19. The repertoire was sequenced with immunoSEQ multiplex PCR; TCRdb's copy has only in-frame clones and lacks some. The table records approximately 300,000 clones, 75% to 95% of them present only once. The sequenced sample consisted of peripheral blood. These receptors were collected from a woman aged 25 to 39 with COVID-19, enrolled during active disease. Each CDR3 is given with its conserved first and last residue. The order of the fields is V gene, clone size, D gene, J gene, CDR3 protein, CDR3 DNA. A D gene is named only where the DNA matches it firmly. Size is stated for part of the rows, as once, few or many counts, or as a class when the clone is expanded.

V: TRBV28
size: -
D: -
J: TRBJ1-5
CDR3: CASSPGHGKEVGQPQHF
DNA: TGTGCCAGCAGTCCGGGACATGGGAAAGAGGTGGGTCAGCCCCAGCATTTT

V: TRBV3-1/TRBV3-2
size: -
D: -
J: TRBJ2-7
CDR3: CASSRTFSYEQYF
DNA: TGTGCCAGCAGCCGGACATTTTCCTACGAGCAGTACTTC

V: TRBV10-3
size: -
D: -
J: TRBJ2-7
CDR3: CAIRDSTNYEQYF
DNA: TGTGCCATCAGGGACAGCACAAACTACGAGCAGTACTTC

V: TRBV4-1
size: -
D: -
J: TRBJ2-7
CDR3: CASSELPSWELTGEQYF
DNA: TGCGCCAGCAGCGAACTACCCTCGTGGGAGCTCACCGGCGAGCAGTACTTC

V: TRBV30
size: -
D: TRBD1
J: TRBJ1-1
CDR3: CAWTLTGVLNTEAFF
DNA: TGTGCCTGGACCCTCACAGGGGTTCTGAACACTGAAGCTTTCTTT

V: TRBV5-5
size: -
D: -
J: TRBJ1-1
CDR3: CASSPTDRYPEAFF
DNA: TGTGCCAGCAGCCCCACCGACAGGTACCCTGAAGCTTTCTTT

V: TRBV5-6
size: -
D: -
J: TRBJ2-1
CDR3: CASSPAAREQFF
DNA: TGTGCCAGCAGCCCGGCAGCCAGGGAGCAGTTCTTC

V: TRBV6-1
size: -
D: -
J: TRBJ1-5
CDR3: CASSEAGRRDQPQHF
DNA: TGTGCCAGCAGTGAAGCGGGGAGGAGGGATCAGCCCCAGCATTTT

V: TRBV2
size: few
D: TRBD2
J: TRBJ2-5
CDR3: CASSEGASGRSETQYF
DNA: TGTGCCAGCAGTGAAGGGGCTAGCGGGAGGAGCGAGACCCAGTACTTC

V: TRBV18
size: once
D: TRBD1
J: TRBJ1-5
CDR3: CASSRDRAGQPQHF
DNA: TGTGCCAGCTCACGGGACAGGGCGGGGCAGCCCCAGCATTTT

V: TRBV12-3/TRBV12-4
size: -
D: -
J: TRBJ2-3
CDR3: CASTDLVADTQYF
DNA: TGTGCCAGCACTGATCTGGTAGCAGATACGCAGTATTTT

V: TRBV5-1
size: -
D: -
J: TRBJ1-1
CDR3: CASSVGGWNTEAFF
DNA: TGCGCCAGCAGTGTGGGAGGATGGAACACTGAAGCTTTCTTT

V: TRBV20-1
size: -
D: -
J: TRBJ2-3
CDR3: CSASFPSPAPWSDTQYF
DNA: TGCAGTGCTAGTTTCCCAAGTCCCGCGCCGTGGTCAGATACGCAGTATTTT

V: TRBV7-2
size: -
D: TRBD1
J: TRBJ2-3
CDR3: CASSSRLRQGAVDTQYF
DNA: TGTGCCAGCAGCTCTAGACTGCGACAGGGGGCTGTAGATACGCAGTATTTT

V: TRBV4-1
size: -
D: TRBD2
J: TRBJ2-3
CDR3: CASSPTRLADRGYTQYF
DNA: TGCGCCAGCAGCCCTACGCGACTAGCGGACCGGGGGTATACGCAGTATTTT

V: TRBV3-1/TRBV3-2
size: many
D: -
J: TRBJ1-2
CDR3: CASSQAYRRPNYGYTF
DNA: TGTGCCAGCAGCCAGGCCTACAGGAGACCTAACTATGGCTACACCTTC

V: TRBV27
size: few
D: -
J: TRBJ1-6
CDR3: CASSPGVRSPLHF
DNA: TGTGCCAGCAGCCCCGGGGTCCGCTCACCCCTCCACTTT

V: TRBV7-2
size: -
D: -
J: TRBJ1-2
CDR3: CASSLGRQTFNYGYTF
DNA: TGTGCCAGCAGCTTAGGGAGACAGACTTTTAACTATGGCTACACCTTC

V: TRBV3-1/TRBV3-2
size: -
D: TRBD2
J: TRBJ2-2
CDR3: CASSQAGTSGLTGELFF
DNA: TGTGCCAGCAGCCAAGCCGGGACTAGCGGGCTCACCGGGGAGCTGTTTTTT

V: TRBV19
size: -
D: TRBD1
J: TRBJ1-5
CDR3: CASSSRQGIQPQHF
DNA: TGTGCCAGTAGTTCTCGACAGGGGATTCAGCCCCAGCATTTT

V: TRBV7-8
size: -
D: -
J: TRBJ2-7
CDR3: CASSCHQCEQYF
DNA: TGTGCCAGCAGCTGCCACCAGTGCGAGCAGTACTTC

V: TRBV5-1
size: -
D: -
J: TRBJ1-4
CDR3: CASSLGEGGKLFF
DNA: TGCGCCAGCAGTTTAGGGGAGGGTGGAAAACTGTTTTTT

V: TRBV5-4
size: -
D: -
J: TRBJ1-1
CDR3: CASSPGGITEAFF
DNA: TGTGCCAGCAGCCCGGGGGGGATCACTGAAGCTTTCTTT

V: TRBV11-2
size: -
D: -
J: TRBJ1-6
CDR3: CASSADHRVSPLHF
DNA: TGTGCCAGCAGCGCAGACCACAGGGTCTCACCCCTCCACTTT

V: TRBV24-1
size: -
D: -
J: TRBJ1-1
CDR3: CATSQGAEAFF
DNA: TGTGCCACCAGTCAGGGTGCTGAAGCTTTCTTT

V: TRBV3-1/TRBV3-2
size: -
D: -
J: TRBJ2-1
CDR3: CASSWGASGYNEQFF
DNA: TGTGCCAGCAGCTGGGGGGCTAGCGGCTACAATGAGCAGTTCTTC

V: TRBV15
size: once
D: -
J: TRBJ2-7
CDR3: CATSREGRGSYEQYF
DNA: TGTGCCACCAGCAGAGAGGGCAGGGGCTCCTACGAGCAGTACTTC

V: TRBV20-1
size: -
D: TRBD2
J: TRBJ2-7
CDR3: CSASTPEGGLAGANEQYF
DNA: TGCAGTGCTAGTACCCCGGAGGGGGGACTAGCGGGAGCTAACGAGCAGTACTTC

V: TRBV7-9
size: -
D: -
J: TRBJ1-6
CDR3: CASSLQGLSPLHF
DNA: TGTGCCAGCAGCTTACAGGGGTTATCACCCCTCCACTTT

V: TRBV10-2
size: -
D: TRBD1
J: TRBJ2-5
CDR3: CASSRDRGLETQYF
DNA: TGCGCCAGCAGCAGAGACAGGGGGCTTGAGACCCAGTACTTC

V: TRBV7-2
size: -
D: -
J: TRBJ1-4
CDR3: CASSLDSGLGEKLFF
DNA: TGTGCCAGCAGCTTAGATTCGGGTCTTGGGGAAAAACTGTTTTTT

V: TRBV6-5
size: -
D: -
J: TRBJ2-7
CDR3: CASSYSGQNYEQYF
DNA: TGTGCCAGCAGTTACTCTGGACAGAACTACGAGCAGTACTTC

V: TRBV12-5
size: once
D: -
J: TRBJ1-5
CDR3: CASAEGDQPQHF
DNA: TGTGCTAGTGCCGAGGGGGATCAGCCCCAGCATTTT

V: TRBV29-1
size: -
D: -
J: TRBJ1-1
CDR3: CSVGRGDTEAFF
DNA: TGCAGCGTTGGAAGGGGCGACACTGAAGCTTTCTTT

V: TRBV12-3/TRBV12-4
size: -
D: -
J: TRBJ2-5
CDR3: CASSLDMSGAQYF
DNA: TGTGCCAGCAGTTTGGACATGTCGGGGGCCCAGTACTTC

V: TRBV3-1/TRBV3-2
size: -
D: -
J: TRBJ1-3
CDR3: CASSQGHGNTIYF
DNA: TGTGCCAGCAGCCAAGGACACGGAAACACCATATATTTT

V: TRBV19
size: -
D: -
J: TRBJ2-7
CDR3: CASSTIRGGGYEQYF
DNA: TGTGCCAGTAGTACAATCAGGGGCGGAGGATACGAGCAGTACTTC

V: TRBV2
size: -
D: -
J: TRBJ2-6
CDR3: CASSKTGSGANVLTF
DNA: TGTGCCAGCAGTAAAACAGGGTCTGGGGCCAACGTCCTGACTTTC

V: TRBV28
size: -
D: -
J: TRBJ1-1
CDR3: CASTWTANTEAFF
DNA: TGTGCCAGCACCTGGACAGCGAACACTGAAGCTTTCTTT

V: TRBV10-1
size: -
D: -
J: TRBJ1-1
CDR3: CASSESNRATEAFF
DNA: TGCGCCAGCAGTGAGTCGAACAGGGCCACTGAAGCTTTCTTT

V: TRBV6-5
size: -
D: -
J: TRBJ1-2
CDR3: CASSKDRAGYGYTF
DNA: TGTGCCAGCAGTAAGGACCGGGCGGGTTATGGCTACACCTTC

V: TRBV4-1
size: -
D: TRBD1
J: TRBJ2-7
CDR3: CASSQVPGQSSYEQYF
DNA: TGCGCCAGCAGCCAGGTCCCGGGACAGAGCTCCTACGAGCAGTACTTC

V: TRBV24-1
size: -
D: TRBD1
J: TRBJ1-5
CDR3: CATSDLQRGPNQPQHF
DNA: TGTGCCACCAGTGATTTGCAAAGGGGGCCGAATCAGCCCCAGCATTTT

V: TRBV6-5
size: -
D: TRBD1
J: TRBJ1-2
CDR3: CASSYGGTGYGYTF
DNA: TGTGCCAGCAGTTACGGGGGGACAGGGTATGGCTACACCTTC

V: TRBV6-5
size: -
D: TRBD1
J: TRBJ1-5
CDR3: CASLGQGDSNQPQHF
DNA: TGTGCCAGCCTCGGACAGGGAGACAGCAATCAGCCCCAGCATTTT

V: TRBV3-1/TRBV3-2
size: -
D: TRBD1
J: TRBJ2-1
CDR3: CASTPRDRGRNEQFF
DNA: TGTGCCAGCACTCCCCGGGACAGGGGGCGGAATGAGCAGTTCTTC

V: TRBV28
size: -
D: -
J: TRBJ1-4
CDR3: CASSLSGAGNEKLFF
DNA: TGTGCCAGCAGTTTGAGTGGGGCTGGGAATGAAAAACTGTTTTTT